The rows below give T cell receptor beta chains drawn from one sample of a study of OX40 agonist ivuxolimab in advanced cancers. TCRdb keeps only in-frame clones here, not all; method: immunoSEQ multiplex PCR. The sample lists around 83,000 clones, over 75% seen once, with about 2.1% in the top ten. The sequencing here drew on CD4+ or CD8+ T cells sorted from blood, taken in a trial of the OX40 agonist ivuxolimab. The source of these receptors is an adult with an advanced solid tumor such as melanoma, head and neck, liver or kidney cancer. Both conserved end residues are part of each CDR3.

j_gene,v_gene,CDR3aa
TRBJ1-1,TRBV19,CASSLQGGGHTEAFF
TRBJ2-7,TRBV2,CASRRDSSYEQYF
.,TRBV25-1,CASRSDRAPYEQYF
TRBJ2-1,TRBV5-1,CASSLAQGVGNEQFF
TRBJ2-3,TRBV9,CASSARSGVSTDTQYF
TRBJ1-3,TRBV5-4,CASSLGTPASGNTIYF
TRBJ2-2,TRBV5-1,CASSLAGTGELFF
TRBJ2-2,TRBV7-9,CASSFPLNTGELFF
TRBJ2-3,TRBV5-4,CASSLDSSGGTDTQYF
TRBJ1-6,TRBV5-4,CASSLEGGSSPLHF
TRBJ2-7,TRBV4-1,CASSQVALSLRQGVSYEQYF
TRBJ2-7,TRBV5-1,CASSLEISGEQYF
TRBJ2-3,TRBV19,CASSTTSGRTDTQYF
TRBJ2-7,TRBV28,CASTGQPVKQYF
TRBJ2-5,TRBV7-9,CASSPLGLAGETQYF
TRBJ1-2,TRBV10-3,CAISHPGGPGYTF
TRBJ1-1,TRBV7-6,CASSLAGRNTEAFF
TRBJ2-3,TRBV5-1,CASSLTLAGGPEGTDTQYF
TRBJ1-4,TRBV28,CASSAPGWDEKLFF
TRBJ2-7,TRBV5-6,CASSLEGLVQYF
TRBJ2-7,TRBV2,CASSDRLAGNYEQYF
TRBJ2-7,TRBV6-1,CASSEEHLYEQYF
TRBJ1-2,TRBV28,CASKPAQDTPSHGYTF
TRBJ1-1,TRBV2,CASSAGFSRAFF
TRBJ1-2,TRBV28,CASSPAYGYTF
TRBJ2-1,TRBV30,CAWRGLAGGPWYNEQFF
TRBJ2-1,TRBV7-9,CASSSGGNEQFF
TRBJ2-2,TRBV11-2,CASSLVGIATGELFF
TRBJ2-3,TRBV7-2,CASSLRGATDTQYF
TRBJ2-5,TRBV5-1,CASRTRTAQETQYF
TRBJ2-5,TRBV11-2,CASSFMGGETQYF
TRBJ1-2,TRBV28,CASSLPPGQGTYGYTF
TRBJ2-7,TRBV6-1,CASSRDFYEQYF
TRBJ1-1,TRBV6-5,CASETQGAGAFF
TRBJ2-2,TRBV7-3,CASSSWGNRNTGELFF
TRBJ1-5,TRBV5-4,CASPGNGGNQPQHF
TRBJ2-5,TRBV5-1,CASSGAGGSQETQYF
TRBJ2-7,TRBV7-2,CASSLASGRAGGYEQYF
TRBJ1-2,TRBV14,CASSQDPGQFYGYTF
.,TRBV5-8,CASSLGWSSYEQYF
TRBJ2-2,TRBV28,CASSLAGVQTGELFF
TRBJ1-6,TRBV5-6,CASSFRQSNSPLHF
TRBJ2-3,TRBV19,CASSTRGVLDTQYF
TRBJ1-2,TRBV29-1,CSVAGVGYTF
TRBJ1-1,TRBV6-1,CASSELRRTEAFF
TRBJ2-5,TRBV4-2,CASSNLWGYRETQYF
TRBJ1-5,TRBV6-5,CASSYRWQGGQPQHF
TRBJ2-2,TRBV27,CASSVRERGNTGELFF
TRBJ1-4,TRBV2,CASRGGTGGLEKLFF
TRBJ2-3,TRBV14,CASSQDRAGGVSDTQYF
TRBJ2-1,TRBV6-5,CASSFDRLGNEQFF
TRBJ2-7,TRBV10-3,CAIRDFYEQYF
TRBJ2-5,TRBV5-3,CARRGTRAGVEETQYF
TRBJ2-7,TRBV5-4,CASSQLAGFDEQYF
TRBJ2-2,TRBV11-2,CASSLAGNTGELFF
TRBJ2-5,TRBV6-5,CASRDNLGETQYF